Below are 23 T cell receptor beta chains sequenced from a single sample in a study of blood T cell repertoires in COVID-19. The method was immunoSEQ multiplex PCR; TCRdb's version includes in-frame clones alone and lacks a portion of them. The sample includes 150,000 to 200,000 clones, approximately 86% of them seen just once. Sequencing input: peripheral blood. Every receptor here comes from a woman of 80 years or more with acute or convalescent COVID-19.

In DNA, the CDR3 is TGTGCCAGCAGCCCCTCTTTCATACAGGGGAAACGGGAAAAACTGTTTTTT. Translating it yields CASSPSFIQGKREKLFF. The rearrangement links TRBV9 to TRBJ1-4; 7 bases map to TRBD1. The CDR3 is 17 residues long. V dropped 4 bases and J dropped 8; count of bases not matched to a gene: 17. Germline V gene data show CDR1 as SGDLS and CDR2 as YYNGEE.

The V call is TRBV10-2, the J call TRBJ1-1; maybe TRBD1 (6 bases). V dropped 0 bases and J dropped 5 bases, with 16 bases sitting between them. The CDR3 has 16 residues. In germline, CDR1 is WSHSY, CDR2 SAAADI. CDR3 amino acids: CASSESQGRGGTEAFF. CDR3 DNA: TGCGCCAGCAGTGAGTCCCAGGGGCGGGGGGGAACTGAAGCTTTCTTT.

The chain uses TRBV6-5 and TRBJ2-1, with 12 bases identical to TRBD2. The junction had 7 bases not matched to a gene; V was cut back by 6 bases and J by 7 bases. Germline loops: CDR1 MNHEY, CDR2 SVGAGI. The CDR3 is made up of 15 amino acids. CDR3 amino acids: CASSQGTSGRNEQFF. The CDR3 DNA reads TGTGCCAGCAGCCAAGGGACTAGCGGGCGGAATGAGCAGTTCTTC.

The rearrangement links TRBV6-1 to TRBJ1-3; unclear D gene. Trimming shortened V by 2 bases and J by 2 bases, and 13 bases separated the two germline ends. Germline V gene lookup returns CDR1 MNHNS and CDR2 SASEGT. There are 16 residues in the CDR3. This CDR3 reads CASSESQWSPGNTIYF. The CDR3, as DNA: TGTGCCAGCAGTGAATCTCAGTGGTCCCCTGGAAACACCATATATTTT.

The gene calls are TRBV10-3 and TRBJ2-3, with 8 bases aligning to TRBD2. Germline CDR1 reads ENHRY; CDR2 reads SYGVKD. The CDR3 is made up of 13 amino acids. V shed 5 bases and J 4 bases; nucleotides not matched to a gene: 2. The CDR3 bases are TGTGCCATCAGTAGCGGGAGCTCAGATACGCAGTATTTT. It is translated as CAISSGSSDTQYF.

The table lists this clone with a few counts. This chain uses TRBV6-5 with TRBJ2-5; TRBD1 aligns across 9 bases. There are 12 residues in the CDR3. V shed 9 bases and J 4 bases; nucleotides not matched to a gene: 3. The germline V gene has CDR1 MNHEY and CDR2 SVGAGI. The DNA for the CDR3 is TGTGCCAGTTGGACAGGGGTAGAGACCCAGTACTTC. Protein sequence: CASWTGVETQYF.

The chain employs TRBV12-3 or TRBV12-4 and TRBJ1-1; D is ambiguous. V was pared by 3 bases and J by 8 bases, with 13 bases between. The CDR3 runs to 13 residues. CDR3 protein: CASSFGPPGEAFF. In DNA, the CDR3 is TGTGCCAGCAGTTTTGGGCCGCCGGGAGAAGCTTTCTTT.

V usage is TRBV9 and J usage is TRBJ1-2; D call uncertain. The CDR3 sequence is 15 residues long. Trimming took off 0 bases at V and 0 bases at J, with 9 bases between the two ends. Germline loops: CDR1 SGDLS, CDR2 YYNGEE. CDR3 in amino acids: CASSVAPVSNYGYTF. DNA for the CDR3: TGTGCCAGCAGCGTAGCTCCGGTCTCTAACTATGGCTACACCTTC.

The chain couples TRBV7-2 to TRBJ1-6; 9 bases match TRBD1. Germline V gene lookup returns CDR1 SGHTA and CDR2 FQGNSA. This CDR3 spans 16 amino acids. J gave up 9 bases and V 5 bases, and 11 bases lay outside the gene matches. This CDR3 is CASSPRNGTGFSPLHF. The CDR3 nucleotides read TGTGCCAGCAGCCCCCGAAATGGGACAGGGTTTTCACCCCTCCACTTT.

The CDR3: CSVQKDRDHEQYF. DNA of the CDR3: TGCAGCGTTCAAAAGGACAGGGACCACGAGCAGTACTTC. The V call is TRBV29-1, the J call TRBJ2-7, with 8 bases that match TRBD1. The CDR3 runs to 13 residues. Trimming at V came to 5 bases and at J to 5 bases, leaving 8 bases not matched to a gene. Per the germline V gene, CDR1 is SQVTM and CDR2 is ANQGSEA.

This clone was recorded a few times. The V gene is TRBV7-2, the J gene TRBJ2-7; D ambiguous. Germline V gene data show CDR1 as SGHTA and CDR2 as FQGNSA. CDR3 length equals 13 residues. The ends were cut back, 1 base at V and 4 bases at J, with 8 bases in the middle. The CDR3 loop is CASSLGSQYEQYF. The CDR3 DNA reads as TGTGCCAGCAGCTTAGGTTCACAGTACGAGCAGTACTTC.

The CDR3 is CASSLDTAGGRETQYF. CDR3 in DNA: TGTGCCAGCAGCTTAGATACAGCGGGAGGCCGGGAGACCCAGTACTTC. The chain combines TRBV11-2 with TRBJ2-5, with TRBD2 matching over 9 bases. CDR3 length equals 16 residues. Losses at the gene ends were 0 bases for V and 5 bases for J; bases not matched to a gene: 7. Germline CDR1 and CDR2: SGHAT and FQNNGV. Together with reference TRBV11-2 and TRBJ2-5, the CDR3 gives the full variable domain: EAGVAQSPRYKIIEKRQSVAFWCNPISGHATLYWYQQILGQGPKLLIQFQNNGVVDDSQLPKDRFSAERLKGVDSTLKIQPAKLEDSAVYLCASSLDTAGGRETQYFGPGTRLLVL.

CDR3 coding DNA: TGCGCCAGCAGCCCCCCCGGGACAATTAAGACCGGGGAGCTGTTTTTT. Its translation is CASSPPGTIKTGELFF. V is TRBV5-1 and J is TRBJ2-2; a weak D match, TRBD1 (6 bases). Germline V gene lookup returns CDR1 SGHRS and CDR2 YFSETQ. The CDR3 covers 16 residues. The V and J ends lost 4 bases and 5 bases respectively, with 18 bases between them.

The rearrangement uses TRBV27 and TRBJ1-1; TRBD1 aligns across 7 bases. This CDR3 spans 15 amino acids. Germline-derived CDR1 and CDR2 are MNHEY and SMNVEV (reference sequence). V dropped 3 bases and J dropped 10; count of bases not matched to a gene: 14. The DNA for the CDR3 is TGTGCCAGCAGTTTCCTCTCTGGACAGGTGCGGGGAGCTTTCTTT. Translating it yields CASSFLSGQVRGAFF.

V gene TRBV18 combines with J gene TRBJ2-7; 8 positions match TRBD2. This CDR3 comprises 16 residues. V lost 2 bases and J lost 3; bases outside the gene matches: 9. Germline V gene sequence: CDR1 KGHSH, CDR2 LQKENI. The CDR3 loop reads CASSPRSGRTYYEQYF. DNA for the CDR3: TGTGCCAGCTCACCAAGGAGCGGGAGAACATACTACGAGCAGTACTTC.

In this sample, this clone turned up once. The CDR3 region is CASSEQLAGGLAKNIQYF. The CDR3 DNA sequence: TGTGCCAGCAGTGAACAACTAGCGGGGGGCCTAGCCAAAAACATTCAGTACTTC. The chain recombines TRBV2 with TRBJ2-4; 12 bases align to TRBD2. The ends lost 2 bases at V and 0 bases at J; junction bases unmatched: 5. The CDR3 consists of 18 residues. Per germline, CDR1 SNHLY and CDR2 FYNNEI.

CDR3 region: CASSKGTGLLHGYTF. The CDR3 DNA reads as TGTGCCAGCAGCAAAGGGACAGGCCTCCTCCATGGCTACACCTTC. This chain uses TRBV7-6 with TRBJ1-2; 8 bases fit TRBD1. Germline assignment: CDR1 SGHVS and CDR2 FNYEAQ. CDR3 length: 15 residues. The J segment lost 6 bases and the V segment lost 5 bases, leaving 11 bases of the junction unmatched.

J is TRBJ1-1 and V is TRBV6-5, with 10 positions matching TRBD1. V shed 6 bases and J 0 bases; nucleotides not matched to a gene: 1. The germline CDR1 and CDR2 sequences are MNHEY and SVGAGI. This CDR3 comprises 14 residues. The CDR3 protein is CASSGQGVNTEAFF. The CDR3 coding sequence is TGTGCCAGCAGCGGACAGGGGGTGAACACTGAAGCTTTCTTT.

This clone occurred once. CDR3 loop: CASSFRGSSGRTDTQYF. CDR3 sequence (DNA): TGCGCCAGCAGCTTTCGTGGGTCTAGCGGGCGCACAGATACGCAGTATTTT. The chain is built from TRBV5-1 and TRBJ2-3; 8 positions match TRBD2. Looked up from germline, CDR1 is SGHRS and CDR2 is YFSETQ. J was trimmed by 1 base and V by 2 bases; bases with no gene match: 9. The CDR3 extends over 17 amino acids.

This clone was recorded many times. The V call is TRBV3-1 (or the pseudogene TRBV3-2), the J call TRBJ2-2, with 9 positions matching TRBD1. This CDR3 contains 17 residues. The junction had 11 bases not matched to a gene; V was cut back by 4 bases and J by 5 bases. The germline V gene encodes CDR1 LGHDT and CDR2 YNNKEL (reference sequence). CDR3 residues: CASSRGGTGMRTGELFF. The CDR3 DNA reads TGTGCCAGCAGCCGCGGTGGGACAGGGATGCGAACCGGGGAGCTGTTTTTT.

This chain connects TRBV20-1 to TRBJ2-7; TRBD2 might be the D (6 bases). Looked up from germline, CDR1 is DFQATT and CDR2 is SNEGSKA (reference sequence). The V end was cut by 3 bases, the J end by 2 bases, with 14 bases between. The CDR3 has 14 amino acids. In DNA form, the CDR3 reads TGCAGTGCTAGTCTGGTGGGGGGTCCCTACGAGCAGTACTTC. Translation gives CSASLVGGPYEQYF.

This sequence joins TRBV27 and TRBJ1-5; D call uncertain. Per the germline V gene, CDR1 is MNHEY and CDR2 is SMNVEV (reference sequence). The V gene lost 3 bases and the J gene lost 6 bases, with 12 bases spanning the gap. The CDR3 totals 14 residues. The DNA for the CDR3 is TGTGCCAGCAGTTTTTTCCAGGCCGGTCAGCCCCAGCATTTT. Amino acid sequence: CASSFFQAGQPQHF.

The CDR3 DNA sequence: TGTGCCAGCAGCCAGAACCCGGACAGGTCTAACACTGAAGCTTTCTTT. Translating gives CASSQNPDRSNTEAFF. J is TRBJ1-1 and V is TRBV3-1 (or the pseudogene TRBV3-2); 7 positions match TRBD1. Trimming removed 3 bases from V and 2 bases from J; junction bases left unmatched: 9. The CDR3 covers 16 residues. Germline lookup yields CDR1 LGHDT and CDR2 YNNKEL (reference sequence).